This passage covers 14 T cell receptor beta chains from one sample sequenced in a study of blood T cell repertoires in COVID-19. TCRdb keeps only in-frame clones here, not all; method: immunoSEQ multiplex PCR. The data show hundreds of thousands of clones, approximately 92% seen once. Sequenced sample: peripheral blood. The receptors stem from a man in his late teens or twenties with COVID-19, enrolled during active disease.

J is TRBJ1-4 and V is TRBV6-5, with a possible D match to TRBD1 (6 bases). The CDR3 sequence is 14 residues long. V shed 10 bases and J shed 8 bases, with 20 bases lying between them. The V gene's germline CDR1 is MNHEY and CDR2 SVGAGI. The CDR3 DNA reads TGTGCCACCAAGGGGGGGGGCGGGAAGGAAAAACTGTTTTTT. This gives the protein CATKGGGGKEKLFF.

The J gene is TRBJ2-7, the V gene TRBV21-1; TRBD2 reflects the table's D call only, with no check against the DNA. TRBV21-1 is shown as a pseudogene. This CDR3 has 18 residues. The CDR3 spells CASSKDPPPTSPPYEQYF. For the CDR3, the DNA is TGTGCCAGCAGCAAAGATCCACCACCGACTAGTCCGCCCTACGAGCAGTACTTC.

This chain joins TRBV5-4 and TRBJ2-4; 9 bases match TRBD1. V shed 3 bases, J shed 8 bases, and the junction held 3 bases outside the gene matches. Germline V CDR1 and CDR2: SGHNT, YYREEE (reference sequence). The CDR3 consists of 13 residues. The CDR3 reads CASSWDRADIQYF. The CDR3 nucleotides read TGTGCCAGCAGCTGGGACAGGGCAGACATTCAGTACTTC.

CDR3 in amino acids: CASFSSYEQYF. In DNA, the CDR3 is TGTGCCAGCTTTAGCTCCTACGAGCAGTACTTC. This sequence joins TRBV7-9 and TRBJ2-7; D gene ambiguous. Germline lookup yields CDR1 SEHNR and CDR2 FQNEAQ (reference sequence). The CDR3 length is 11 residues. Trimming took 8 bases from V and 0 from J, leaving 5 bases between them. Based on the CDR3 plus reference TRBV7-9 and TRBJ2-7, the full variable domain is DTGVSQNPRHKITKRGQNVTFRCDPISEHNRLYWYRQTLGQGPEFLTYFQNEAQLEKSRLLSDRFSAERPKGSFSTLEIQRTEQGDSAMYLCASFSSYEQYFGPGTRLTVT.

This clone has just one count. V is TRBV13 and J is TRBJ2-2; 8 positions agree with TRBD1. The length of the CDR3 is 15 residues. Trimming at V came to 5 bases and at J to 5 bases, leaving 7 bases not matched to a gene. CDR1 and CDR2 from the germline V gene are PRHDT and FYEKMQ (reference sequence). CDR3 nucleotide sequence: TGTGCCAGCAGCCGACAGGGGTTTTTGACCGGGGAGCTGTTTTTT. It yields the protein CASSRQGFLTGELFF.

The chain recombines TRBV5-1 with TRBJ2-3, with D perhaps matching TRBD1 (5 bases). V was pared by 0 bases and J by 4 bases, with 12 bases between. Germline values: CDR1 SGHRS, CDR2 YFSETQ. The CDR3 sequence is 15 residues long. For the CDR3, the DNA is TGCGCCAGCAGCTTGGAAGGGGCGTCCGCAGATACGCAGTATTTT. Its translation is CASSLEGASADTQYF.

The chain carries TRBV6-2 or TRBV6-3 and TRBJ2-7; TRBD2 might be the D (6 bases). The CDR3 consists of 16 residues. Trimming removed 5 bases at V and 0 bases at J, with 17 bases between. Germline loops: CDR1 MNHEY, CDR2 SVGEGT. The CDR3 sequence: CASSHGTLRFSYEQYF. CDR3 DNA sequence: TGTGCCAGCAGTCACGGGACTCTCCGCTTCTCCTACGAGCAGTACTTC.

The chain recombines TRBV15 with TRBJ1-5; maybe TRBD1 (5 bases). The V gene's germline CDR1 is LNHNV and CDR2 YYDKDF (reference sequence). Trimming left V 3 bases short and J 0 bases short, with 9 bases between. The CDR3 is made up of 15 amino acids. CDR3 nucleotides: TGTGCCACCAGCAGGGAGGGGTATAGCAATCAGCCCCAGCATTTT. This translates into CATSREGYSNQPQHF. Full variable domain (outside the CDR3, taken from reference TRBV15 and TRBJ1-5): DAMVIQNPRYQVTQFGKPVTLSCSQTLNHNVMYWYQQKSSQAPKLLFHYYDKDFNNEADTPDNFQSRRPNTSFCFLDIRSPGLGDTAMYLCATSREGYSNQPQHFGDGTRLSIL.

J is TRBJ2-5 and V is TRBV15, with D possibly TRBD2 on 5 matching bases. V was trimmed by 0 bases and J by 5 bases, leaving 13 bases between them. Germline-derived CDR1 and CDR2 are LNHNV and YYDKDF (reference sequence). The CDR3 spans 15 residues. The CDR3 bases are TGTGCCACCAGCAGAGATCCTCGCACGGGGGAGACCCAGTACTTC. Translation gives CATSRDPRTGETQYF.

The chain joins TRBV14 to TRBJ2-2, with 8 bases that match TRBD2. After removal of 5 bases from V and 6 bases from J, the junction contained 2 bases not matched to a gene. Germline V CDR1 and CDR2: SGHDN, FVKESK. This CDR3 has 13 amino acids. The CDR3 protein is CASSSGLAGELFF. Here the CDR3 DNA reads TGTGCCAGCAGCTCGGGACTAGCCGGGGAGCTGTTTTTT.

This chain connects TRBV29-1 to TRBJ2-3, with a tentative D call TRBD2 (6 bases). The CDR3 extends over 14 amino acids. CDR1 is SQVTM, CDR2 ANQGSEA, per germline. Trimming left V 3 bases short and J 0 bases short, with 10 bases between. The CDR3 loop is CSVDLARSTDTQYF. For the CDR3, the DNA is TGCAGCGTTGATCTAGCGAGGAGCACAGATACGCAGTATTTT.

The chain is built from TRBV24-1 and TRBJ2-2; the match to TRBD2 covers 12 bases. V was pared by 3 bases and J by 1 base, with 5 bases of the junction left unmatched. The CDR3 totals 18 residues. The germline gives CDR1 KGHDR, CDR2 SFDVKD. The CDR3 DNA reads TGTGCCACCAGTGATGAGACGACTAGCGGGAGGAACACCGGGGAGCTGTTTTTT. Encoded protein: CATSDETTSGRNTGELFF.

The V call is TRBV5-1, the J call TRBJ2-3; TRBD1 agrees at 8 bases. With V trimmed by 0 bases and J by 2 bases, 8 bases remained unmatched. Germline V CDR1 and CDR2: SGHRS, YFSETQ. The CDR3 is made up of 17 amino acids. CDR3 DNA sequence: TGCGCCAGCAGCTTGGCCTTATCGACAGGGGCCACAGATACGCAGTATTTT. Its translation: CASSLALSTGATDTQYF.

This chain links TRBV3-1 (or the pseudogene TRBV3-2) with TRBJ1-6; a possible D gene is TRBD1 (6 bases). The CDR3 totals 13 residues. Germline V gene sequence: CDR1 LGHDT, CDR2 YNNKEL (reference sequence). Trimming shortened V by 6 bases and J by 7 bases, and 10 bases separated the two germline ends. The CDR3 loop is CASRWDNNSPLHF. Written as DNA, the CDR3 is TGTGCCAGCAGGTGGGACAACAATTCACCCCTCCACTTT.